These T cell receptor beta chains were read from a single sample in a study of T-cell memory formation after mild COVID-19. TCRdb re-derived calls from the 5' RACE reads in MiXCR, one entry per CDR3 protein. The sample yields 350,000 to 550,000 distinct CDR3 sequences, more than 15% seen once. The sequenced sample was PBMCs or a T cell subset sorted from them (not recorded which). The source of these receptors is a man between 18 and 29 years old who had mild COVID-19 (a few samples of this study predate the infection). Cell type and time point are not known. Each CDR3 is given with its conserved first and last residue. The D gene is left open where the match is weak. The listing skips clone size in some rows; elsewhere it reads once, few, many or a size class.

J gene	clone size	V gene	D gene	CDR3 protein	CDR3 DNA
TRBJ1-3	few	TRBV4-2	.	CASRLTGSGNTIYF	TGTGCCAGCAGATTGACAGGCTCTGGAAACACCATATATTTT
TRBJ2-3	.	TRBV12-3/TRBV12-4	.	CASSFLQRGTDTQYF	TGTGCCAGCAGTTTTCTGCAGAGAGGCACAGATACGCAGTATTTT
TRBJ2-4	few	TRBV5-1	.	CASRPGGIAKNIQYF	TGCGCCAGCAGGCCCGGTGGCATCGCCAAAAACATTCAGTACTTC
TRBJ1-5	few	TRBV27	.	CASSLLGRQPQHF	TGTGCCAGCAGTTTATTAGGGAGGCAGCCCCAGCATTTT
TRBJ1-1	.	TRBV3-1	.	CASSQDLRNTEAFF	TGTGCCAGCAGCCAAGATCTCCGTAACACTGAAGCTTTCTTT
TRBJ1-2	few	TRBV10-3	.	CAISDRRRGHGYTF	TGTGCCATCAGTGACCGGCGCAGGGGCCATGGCTACACCTTC
TRBJ2-3	.	TRBV5-1	TRBD1	CASSLARGSPDTQYF	TGCGCCAGCAGCTTGGCCAGGGGGTCCCCAGATACGCAGTATTTT
TRBJ2-7	.	TRBV5-1	.	CASRGAEYNYEQYF	TGCGCCAGCCGTGGGGCGGAATATAACTACGAGCAGTACTTC
TRBJ2-1	.	TRBV4-3	TRBD1	CASSQDRGTGADCEQFF	TGCGCCAGCAGCCAAGATCGGGGGACAGGGGCCGACTGTGAGCAGTTCTTC
TRBJ2-2	few	TRBV7-8	.	CASKHPGINTGELFF	TGTGCCAGCAAACACCCTGGAATTAACACCGGGGAGCTGTTTTTT
TRBJ2-5	few	TRBV7-2	TRBD2	CASSPGYRGGETQYF	TGTGCCAGCAGCCCAGGGTACCGGGGAGGGGAGACCCAGTACTTC